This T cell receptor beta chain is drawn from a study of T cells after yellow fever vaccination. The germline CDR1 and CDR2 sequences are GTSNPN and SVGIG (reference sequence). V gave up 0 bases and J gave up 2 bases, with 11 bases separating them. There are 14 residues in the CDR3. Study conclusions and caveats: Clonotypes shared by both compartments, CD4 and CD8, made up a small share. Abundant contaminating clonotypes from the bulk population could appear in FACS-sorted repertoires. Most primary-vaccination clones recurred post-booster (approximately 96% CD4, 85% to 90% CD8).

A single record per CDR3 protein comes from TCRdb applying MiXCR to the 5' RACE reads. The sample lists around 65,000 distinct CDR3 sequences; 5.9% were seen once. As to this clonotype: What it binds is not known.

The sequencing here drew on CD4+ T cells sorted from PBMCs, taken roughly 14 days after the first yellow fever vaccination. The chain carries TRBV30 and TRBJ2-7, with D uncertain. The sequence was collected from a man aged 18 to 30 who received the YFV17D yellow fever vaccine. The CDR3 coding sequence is TGTGCCTGGAGTGTAAAGCAAAATCCCTACGAGCAGTACTTC. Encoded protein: CAWSVKQNPYEQYF. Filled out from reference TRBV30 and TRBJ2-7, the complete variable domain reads SQTIHQWPATLVQPVGSPLSLECTVEGTSNPNLYWYRQAAGRGLQLLFYSVGIGQISSEVPQNLSASRPQDRQFILSSKKLLLSDSGFYLCAWSVKQNPYEQYFGPGTRLTVT.